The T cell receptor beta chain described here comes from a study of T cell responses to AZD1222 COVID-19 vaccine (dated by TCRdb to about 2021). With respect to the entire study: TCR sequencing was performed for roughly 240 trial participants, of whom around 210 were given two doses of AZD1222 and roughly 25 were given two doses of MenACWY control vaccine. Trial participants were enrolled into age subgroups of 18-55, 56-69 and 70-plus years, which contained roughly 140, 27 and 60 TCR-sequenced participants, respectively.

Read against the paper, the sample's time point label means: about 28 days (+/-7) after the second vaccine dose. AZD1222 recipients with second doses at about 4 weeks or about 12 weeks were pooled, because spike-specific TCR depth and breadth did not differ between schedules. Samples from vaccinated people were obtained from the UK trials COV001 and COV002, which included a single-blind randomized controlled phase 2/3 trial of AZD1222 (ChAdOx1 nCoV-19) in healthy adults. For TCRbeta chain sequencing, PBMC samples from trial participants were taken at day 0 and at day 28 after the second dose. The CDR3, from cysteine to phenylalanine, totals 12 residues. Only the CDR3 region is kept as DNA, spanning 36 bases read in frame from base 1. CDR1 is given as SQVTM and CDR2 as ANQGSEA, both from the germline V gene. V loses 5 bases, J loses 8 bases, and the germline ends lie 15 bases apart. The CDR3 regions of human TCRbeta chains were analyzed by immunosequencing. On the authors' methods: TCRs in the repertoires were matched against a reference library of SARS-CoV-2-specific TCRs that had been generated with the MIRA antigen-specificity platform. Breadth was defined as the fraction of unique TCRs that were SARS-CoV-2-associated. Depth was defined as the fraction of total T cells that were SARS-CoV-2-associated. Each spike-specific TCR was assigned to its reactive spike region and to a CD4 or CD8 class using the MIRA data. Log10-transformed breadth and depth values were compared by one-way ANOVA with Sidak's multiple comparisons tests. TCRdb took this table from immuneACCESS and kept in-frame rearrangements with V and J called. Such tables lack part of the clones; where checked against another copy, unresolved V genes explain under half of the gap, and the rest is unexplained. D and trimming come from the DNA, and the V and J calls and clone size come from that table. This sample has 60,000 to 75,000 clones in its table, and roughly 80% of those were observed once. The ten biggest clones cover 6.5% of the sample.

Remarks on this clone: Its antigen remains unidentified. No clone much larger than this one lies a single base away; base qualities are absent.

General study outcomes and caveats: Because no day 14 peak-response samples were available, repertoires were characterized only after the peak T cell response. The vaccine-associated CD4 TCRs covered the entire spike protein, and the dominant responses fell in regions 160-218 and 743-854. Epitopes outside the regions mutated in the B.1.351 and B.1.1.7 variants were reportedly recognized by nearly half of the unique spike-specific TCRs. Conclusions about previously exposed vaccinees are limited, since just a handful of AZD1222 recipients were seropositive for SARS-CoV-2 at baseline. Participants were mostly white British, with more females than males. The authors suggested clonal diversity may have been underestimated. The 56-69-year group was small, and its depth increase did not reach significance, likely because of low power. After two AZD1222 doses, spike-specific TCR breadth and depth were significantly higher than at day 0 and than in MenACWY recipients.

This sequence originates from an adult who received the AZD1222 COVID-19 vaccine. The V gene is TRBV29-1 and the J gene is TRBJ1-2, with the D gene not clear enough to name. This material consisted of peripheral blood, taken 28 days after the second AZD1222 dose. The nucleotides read TGCAGCGTTTCAGGCGGAACGGGGGGCTACACCTTC. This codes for CSVSGGTGGYTF.